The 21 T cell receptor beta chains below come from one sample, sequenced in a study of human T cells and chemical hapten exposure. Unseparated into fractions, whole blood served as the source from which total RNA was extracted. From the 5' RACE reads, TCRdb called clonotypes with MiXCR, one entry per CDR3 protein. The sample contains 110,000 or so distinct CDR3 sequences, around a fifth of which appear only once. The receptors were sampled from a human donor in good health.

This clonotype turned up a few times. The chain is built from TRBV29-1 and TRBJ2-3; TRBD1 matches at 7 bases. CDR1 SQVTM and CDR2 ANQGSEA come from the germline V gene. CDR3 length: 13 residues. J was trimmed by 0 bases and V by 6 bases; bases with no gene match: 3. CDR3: CSVSQGSTDTQYF. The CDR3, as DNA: TGCAGCGTGTCACAGGGGAGCACAGATACGCAGTATTTT.

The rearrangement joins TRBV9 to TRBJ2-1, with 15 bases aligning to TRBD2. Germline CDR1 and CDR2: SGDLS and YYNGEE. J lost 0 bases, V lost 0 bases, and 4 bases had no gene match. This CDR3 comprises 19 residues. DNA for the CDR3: TGTGCCAGCAGCGTAGGGGGACTAGCGGGAGGACTCTCCTACAATGAGCAGTTCTTC. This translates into CASSVGGLAGGLSYNEQFF.

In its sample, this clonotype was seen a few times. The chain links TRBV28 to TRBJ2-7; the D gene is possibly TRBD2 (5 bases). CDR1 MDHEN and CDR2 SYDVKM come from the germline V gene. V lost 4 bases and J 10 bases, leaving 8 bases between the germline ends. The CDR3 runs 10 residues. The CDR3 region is CASSSGIQYF. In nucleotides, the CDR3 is TGTGCCAGCAGTTCCGGGATTCAGTACTTC.

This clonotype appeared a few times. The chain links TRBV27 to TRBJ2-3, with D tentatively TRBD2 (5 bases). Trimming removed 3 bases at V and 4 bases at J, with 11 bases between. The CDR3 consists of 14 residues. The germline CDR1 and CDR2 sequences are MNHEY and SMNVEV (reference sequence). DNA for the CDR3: TGTGCCAGCAGTTTCGGGGTTTGGGCAGATACGCAGTATTTT. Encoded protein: CASSFGVWADTQYF.

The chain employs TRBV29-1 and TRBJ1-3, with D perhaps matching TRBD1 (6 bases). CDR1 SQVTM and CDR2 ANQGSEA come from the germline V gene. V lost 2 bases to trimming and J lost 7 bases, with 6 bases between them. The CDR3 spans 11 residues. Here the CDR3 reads CSVETGNTIYF. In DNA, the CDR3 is TGCAGCGTTGAAACAGGGAACACCATATATTTT.

The CDR3: CASSYGGTVEAFF. The CDR3, as DNA: TGTGCCAGCAGTTACGGGGGGACGGTTGAAGCTTTCTTT. This chain links TRBV6-6 with TRBJ1-1, with D tentatively TRBD1 (5 bases). This CDR3 is 13 amino acids long. Germline assignment: CDR1 MNHNY and CDR2 SVGAGI (reference sequence). Trimming removed 2 bases from V and 7 bases from J, with 11 bases in between.

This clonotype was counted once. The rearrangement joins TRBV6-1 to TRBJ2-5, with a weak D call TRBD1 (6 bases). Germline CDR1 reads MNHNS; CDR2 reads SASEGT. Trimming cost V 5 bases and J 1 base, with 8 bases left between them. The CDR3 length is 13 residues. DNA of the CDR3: TGTGCCAGCAGTCAGGGGCCCCAAGAGACCCAGTACTTC. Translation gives CASSQGPQETQYF.

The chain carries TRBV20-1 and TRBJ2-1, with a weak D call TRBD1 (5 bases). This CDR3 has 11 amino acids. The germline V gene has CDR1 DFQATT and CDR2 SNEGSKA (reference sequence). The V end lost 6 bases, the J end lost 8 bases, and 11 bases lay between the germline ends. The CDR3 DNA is TGCAGTGCAACTACAGGTTATGAGCAGTTCTTC. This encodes CSATTGYEQFF.

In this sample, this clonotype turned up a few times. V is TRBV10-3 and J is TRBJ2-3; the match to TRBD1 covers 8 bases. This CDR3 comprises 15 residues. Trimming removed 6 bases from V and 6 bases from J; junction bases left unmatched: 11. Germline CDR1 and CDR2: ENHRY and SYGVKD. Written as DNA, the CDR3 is TGTGCCATCAGCTTCCAGGACAGGGCGGGCGATACGCAGTATTTT. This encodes CAISFQDRAGDTQYF.

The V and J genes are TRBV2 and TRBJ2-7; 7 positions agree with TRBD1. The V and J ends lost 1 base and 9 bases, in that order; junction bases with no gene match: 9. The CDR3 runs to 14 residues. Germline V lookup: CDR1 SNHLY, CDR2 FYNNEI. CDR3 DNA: TGTGCCAGCAGTGAAGTGGGGGACAGTTCTGTGCAGTACTTC. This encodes CASSEVGDSSVQYF.

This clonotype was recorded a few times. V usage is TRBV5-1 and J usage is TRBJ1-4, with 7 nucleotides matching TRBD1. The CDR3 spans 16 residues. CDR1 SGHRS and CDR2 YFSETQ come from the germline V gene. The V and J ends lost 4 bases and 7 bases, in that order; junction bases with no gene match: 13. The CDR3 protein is CASSNGDSSFGEKLFF. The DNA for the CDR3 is TGCGCCAGCAGCAACGGGGACAGTAGTTTCGGTGAAAAACTGTTTTTT.

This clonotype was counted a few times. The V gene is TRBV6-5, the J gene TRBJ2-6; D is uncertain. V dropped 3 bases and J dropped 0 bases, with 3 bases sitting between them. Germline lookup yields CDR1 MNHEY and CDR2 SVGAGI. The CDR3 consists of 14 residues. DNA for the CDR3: TGTGCCAGCAGTTATTTCTCTGGGGCCAACGTCCTGACTTTC. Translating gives CASSYFSGANVLTF.

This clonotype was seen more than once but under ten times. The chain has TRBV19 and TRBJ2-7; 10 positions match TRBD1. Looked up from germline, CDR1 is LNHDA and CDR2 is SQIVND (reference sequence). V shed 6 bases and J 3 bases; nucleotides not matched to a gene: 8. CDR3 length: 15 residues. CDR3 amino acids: CASRAPGQGIYEQYF. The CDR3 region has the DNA TGTGCCAGTAGGGCCCCGGGACAGGGGATCTACGAGCAGTACTTC.

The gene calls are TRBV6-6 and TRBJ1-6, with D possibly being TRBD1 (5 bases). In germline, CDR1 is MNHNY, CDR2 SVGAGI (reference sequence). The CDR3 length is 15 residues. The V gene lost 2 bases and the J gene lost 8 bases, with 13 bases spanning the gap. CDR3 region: CASSYAPGTDSPLHF. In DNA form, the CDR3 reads TGTGCCAGCAGTTACGCCCCAGGGACTGATTCACCCCTCCACTTT.

Here the CDR3 DNA reads TGTGCCAGCAGCTCACAGGGACATAATGAAAAACTGTTTTTT. Protein product: CASSSQGHNEKLFF. The rearrangement links TRBV11-2 to TRBJ1-4; D might be TRBD1 (6 bases). This CDR3 has 14 residues. Per the germline V gene, CDR1 is SGHAT and CDR2 is FQNNGV. V gave up 4 bases and J gave up 4 bases, with 10 bases separating them.

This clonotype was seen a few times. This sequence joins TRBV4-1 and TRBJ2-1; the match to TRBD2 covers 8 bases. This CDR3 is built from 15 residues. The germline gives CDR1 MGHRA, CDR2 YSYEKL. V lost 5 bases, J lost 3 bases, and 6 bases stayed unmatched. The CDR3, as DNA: TGCGCCAGCAGCGGTGCCGGGGGGGGCTACAATGAGCAGTTCTTC. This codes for CASSGAGGGYNEQFF.

The CDR3 protein is CASGVATNSPLHF. In DNA, the CDR3 is TGTGCCAGCGGGGTGGCTACTAATTCACCCCTCCACTTT. The chain combines TRBV9 with TRBJ1-6; D remains ambiguous. Germline CDR1 and CDR2: SGDLS and YYNGEE. The length of the CDR3 is 13 residues. V was cut by 7 bases and J by 6 bases, with 11 bases left in between. Together with reference TRBV9 and TRBJ1-6, the CDR3 gives the full variable domain: DSGVTQTPKHLITATGQRVTLRCSPRSGDLSVYWYQQSLDQGLQFLIQYYNGEERAKGNILERFSAQQFPDLHSELNLSSLELGDSALYFCASGVATNSPLHFGNGTRLTVT.

Written as DNA, the CDR3 is TGTGCCAGCAGCCAGGACAGGGGAACTGAAGCTTTCTTT. Translation: CASSQDRGTEAFF. J is TRBJ1-1 and V is TRBV11-2; 9 positions agree with TRBD1. After removal of 5 bases from V and 5 bases from J, the junction contained 3 bases not matched to a gene. This CDR3 region has 13 residues. CDR1 is SGHAT and CDR2 is FQNNGV in the germline V gene.

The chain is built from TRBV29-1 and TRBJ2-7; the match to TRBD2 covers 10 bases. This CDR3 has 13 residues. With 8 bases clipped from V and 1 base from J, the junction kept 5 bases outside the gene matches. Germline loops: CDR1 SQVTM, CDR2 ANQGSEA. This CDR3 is CSILAGDSYEQYF. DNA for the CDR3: TGCAGCATTCTAGCGGGAGATTCCTACGAGCAGTACTTC.

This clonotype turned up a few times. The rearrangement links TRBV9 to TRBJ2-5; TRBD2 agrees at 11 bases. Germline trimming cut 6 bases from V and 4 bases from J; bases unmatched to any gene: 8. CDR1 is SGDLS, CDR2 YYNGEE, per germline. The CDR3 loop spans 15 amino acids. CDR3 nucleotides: TGTGCCAGCACCCTAGCGGGGGGAGGAGGAGAGACCCAGTACTTC. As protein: CASTLAGGGGETQYF.

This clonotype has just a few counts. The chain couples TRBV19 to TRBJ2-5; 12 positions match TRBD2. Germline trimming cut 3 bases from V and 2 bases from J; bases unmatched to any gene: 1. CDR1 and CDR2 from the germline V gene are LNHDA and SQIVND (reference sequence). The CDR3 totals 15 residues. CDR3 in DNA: TGTGCCAGTAGTATGACTAGCGGGAGTCAAGAGACCCAGTACTTC. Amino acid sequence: CASSMTSGSQETQYF.